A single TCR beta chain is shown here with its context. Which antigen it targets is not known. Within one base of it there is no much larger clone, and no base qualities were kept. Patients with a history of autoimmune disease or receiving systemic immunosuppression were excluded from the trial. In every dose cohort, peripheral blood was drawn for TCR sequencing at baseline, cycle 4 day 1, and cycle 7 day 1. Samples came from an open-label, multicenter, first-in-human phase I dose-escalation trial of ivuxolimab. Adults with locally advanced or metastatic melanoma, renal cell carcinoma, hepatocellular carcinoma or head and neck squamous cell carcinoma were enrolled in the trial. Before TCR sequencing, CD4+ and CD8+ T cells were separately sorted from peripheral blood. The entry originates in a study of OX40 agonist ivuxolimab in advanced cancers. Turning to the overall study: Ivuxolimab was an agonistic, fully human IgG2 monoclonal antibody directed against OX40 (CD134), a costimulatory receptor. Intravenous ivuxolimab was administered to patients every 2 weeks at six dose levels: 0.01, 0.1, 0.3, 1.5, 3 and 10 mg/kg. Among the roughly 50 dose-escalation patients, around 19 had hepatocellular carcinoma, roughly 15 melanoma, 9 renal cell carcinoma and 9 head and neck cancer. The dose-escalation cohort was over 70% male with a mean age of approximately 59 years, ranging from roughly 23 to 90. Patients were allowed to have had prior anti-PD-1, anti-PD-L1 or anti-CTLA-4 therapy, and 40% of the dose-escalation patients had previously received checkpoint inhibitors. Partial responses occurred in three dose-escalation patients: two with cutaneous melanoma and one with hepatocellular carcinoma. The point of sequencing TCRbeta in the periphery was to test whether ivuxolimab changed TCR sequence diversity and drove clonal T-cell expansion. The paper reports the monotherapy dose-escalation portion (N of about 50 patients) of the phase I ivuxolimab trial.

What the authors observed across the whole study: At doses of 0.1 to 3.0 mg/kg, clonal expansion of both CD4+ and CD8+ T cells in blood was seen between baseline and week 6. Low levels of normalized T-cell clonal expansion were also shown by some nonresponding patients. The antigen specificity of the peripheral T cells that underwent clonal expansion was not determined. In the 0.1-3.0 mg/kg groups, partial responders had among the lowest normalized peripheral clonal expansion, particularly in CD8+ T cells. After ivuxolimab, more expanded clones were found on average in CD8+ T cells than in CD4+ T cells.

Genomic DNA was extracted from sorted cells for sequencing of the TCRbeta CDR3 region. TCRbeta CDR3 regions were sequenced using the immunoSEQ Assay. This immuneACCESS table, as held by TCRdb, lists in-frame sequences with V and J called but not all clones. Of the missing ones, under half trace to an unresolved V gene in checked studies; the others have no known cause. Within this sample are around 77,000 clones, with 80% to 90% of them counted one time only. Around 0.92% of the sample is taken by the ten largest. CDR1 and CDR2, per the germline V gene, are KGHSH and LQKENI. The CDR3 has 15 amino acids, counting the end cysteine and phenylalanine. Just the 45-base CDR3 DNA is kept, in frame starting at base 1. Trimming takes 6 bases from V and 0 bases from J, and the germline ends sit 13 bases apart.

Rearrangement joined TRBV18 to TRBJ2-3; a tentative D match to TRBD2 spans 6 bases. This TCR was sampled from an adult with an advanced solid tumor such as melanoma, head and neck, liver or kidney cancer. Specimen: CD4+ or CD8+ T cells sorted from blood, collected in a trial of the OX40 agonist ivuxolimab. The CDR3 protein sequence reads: CASSRDAQSTDTQYF. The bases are TGTGCCAGCTCGCGGGACGCCCAGAGCACAGATACGCAGTATTTT.